The present entry profiles one TCR beta chain with its context. TCRdb processed the RT-PCR reads anew with MiXCR; each CDR3 protein has one entry. This sample has about a million distinct CDR3 sequences; roughly 18% occur once, and the top ten carry around 6%. The sample is drawn from a study of patients and donors after allogeneic stem cell transplantation. Germline CDR1 and CDR2: SGDLS and YYNGEE. CDR3 length equals 16 residues. With V trimmed by 0 bases and J by 3 bases, 5 bases remained unmatched. This clonotype was obtained from a human donor who was either an allogeneic HSCT recipient or a stem cell or donor lymphocyte infusion donor (not recorded which). It is not recorded whose cells these are; they may come from a transplant donor. Material: blood, either unsorted or a sorted T cell fraction (not recorded which). This rearrangement joins TRBV9 to TRBJ2-3, with 9 bases matching TRBD2. The CDR3 DNA follows: TGTGCCAGCAGCGTAGATGGTAGCGGGAGAACAGATACGCAGTATTTT. Translation gives CASSVDGSGRTDTQYF.